The clone carrying this TCR beta chain occurred a few times. Its cognate antigen is unknown. This specimen belongs to a study of T cell responses to AZD1222 COVID-19 vaccine. Data came from immunoSEQ multiplex PCR; TCRdb stores just in-frame clones and leaves some out. The sample records tens of thousands of clones, over 75% being singletons. Trimming left V 5 bases short and J 0 bases short, with 18 bases between. Germline V CDR1 and CDR2: SGHVS, FNYEAQ. The CDR3 length is 17 residues. Whole-study results and caveats: Vaccine-related CD4 TCRs covered spike, predominating at 160-218 and 743-854. Just six AZD1222 recipients were seropositive at baseline. Donors were largely white British and mainly female; clonal diversity was possibly underestimated.

The sequencing here drew on peripheral blood, taken on day 0 of AZD1222 vaccination. The rearrangement links TRBV7-6 to TRBJ2-3; perhaps TRBD1 as D (6 bases). This TCR derives from an adult in good health. The CDR3 bases are TGTGCCAGCAGCCTTAGGACAGACCCCACTAGCACAGATACGCAGTATTTT. Its protein product is CASSLRTDPTSTDTQYF.